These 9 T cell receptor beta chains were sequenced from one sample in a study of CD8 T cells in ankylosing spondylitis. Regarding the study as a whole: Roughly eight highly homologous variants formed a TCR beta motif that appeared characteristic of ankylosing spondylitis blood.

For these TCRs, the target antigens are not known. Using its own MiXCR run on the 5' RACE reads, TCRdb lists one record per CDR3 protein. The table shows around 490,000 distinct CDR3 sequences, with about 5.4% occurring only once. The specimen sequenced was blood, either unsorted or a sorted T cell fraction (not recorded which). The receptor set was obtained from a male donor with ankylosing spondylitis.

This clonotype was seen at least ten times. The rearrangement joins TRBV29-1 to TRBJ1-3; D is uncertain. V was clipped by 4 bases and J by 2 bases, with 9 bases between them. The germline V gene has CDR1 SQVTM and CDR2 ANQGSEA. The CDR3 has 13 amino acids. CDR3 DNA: TGCAGCGTTGGGAGAGGGCCTGGAAACACCATATATTTT. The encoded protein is CSVGRGPGNTIYF.

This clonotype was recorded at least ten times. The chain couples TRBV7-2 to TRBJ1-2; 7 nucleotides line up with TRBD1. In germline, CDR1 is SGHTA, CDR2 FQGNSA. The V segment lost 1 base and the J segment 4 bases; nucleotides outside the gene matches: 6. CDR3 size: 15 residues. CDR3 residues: CASSLVVQGSYGYTF. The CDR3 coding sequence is TGTGCCAGCAGCTTAGTGGTACAGGGGTCCTATGGCTACACCTTC.

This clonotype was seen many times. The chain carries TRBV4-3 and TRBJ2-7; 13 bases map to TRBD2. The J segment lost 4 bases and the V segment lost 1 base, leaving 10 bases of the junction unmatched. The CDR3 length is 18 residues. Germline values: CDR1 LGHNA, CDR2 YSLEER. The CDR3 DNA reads TGCGCCAGCAGCCAAGGGACTAGCGGGAGTGCCCTATGGTACGAGCAGTACTTC. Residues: CASSQGTSGSALWYEQYF.

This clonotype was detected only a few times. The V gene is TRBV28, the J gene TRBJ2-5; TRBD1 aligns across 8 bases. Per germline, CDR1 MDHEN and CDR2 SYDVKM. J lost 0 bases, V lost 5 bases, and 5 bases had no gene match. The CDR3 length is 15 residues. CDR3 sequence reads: CASSGTGTYQETQYF. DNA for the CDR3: TGTGCCAGCAGTGGGACAGGAACGTACCAAGAGACCCAGTACTTC.

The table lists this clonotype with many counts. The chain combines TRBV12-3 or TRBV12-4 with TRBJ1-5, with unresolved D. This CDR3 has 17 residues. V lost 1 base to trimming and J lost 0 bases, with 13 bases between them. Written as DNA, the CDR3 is TGTGCCAGCAGTTTAGTTCTCGGGCAGAATAGCAATCAGCCCCAGCATTTT. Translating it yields CASSLVLGQNSNQPQHF.

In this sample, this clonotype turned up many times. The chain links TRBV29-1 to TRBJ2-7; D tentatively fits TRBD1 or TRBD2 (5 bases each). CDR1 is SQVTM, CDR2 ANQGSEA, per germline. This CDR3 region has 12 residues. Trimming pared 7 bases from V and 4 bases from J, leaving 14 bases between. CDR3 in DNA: TGCAGCGCCGGGACGGAATGGTACGAGCAGTACTTC. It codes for CSAGTEWYEQYF.

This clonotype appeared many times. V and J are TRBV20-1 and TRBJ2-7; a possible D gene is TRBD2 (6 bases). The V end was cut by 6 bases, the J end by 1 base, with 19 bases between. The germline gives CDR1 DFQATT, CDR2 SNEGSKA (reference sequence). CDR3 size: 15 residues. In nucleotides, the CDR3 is TGCAGTGCCTCAGCGGGCCTCCAGATTTCCTACGAGCAGTACTTC. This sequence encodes CSASAGLQISYEQYF.

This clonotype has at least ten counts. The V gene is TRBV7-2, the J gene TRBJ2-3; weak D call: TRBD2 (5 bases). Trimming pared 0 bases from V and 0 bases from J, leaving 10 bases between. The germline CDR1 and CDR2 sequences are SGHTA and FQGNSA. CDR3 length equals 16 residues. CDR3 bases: TGTGCCAGCAGCTTAGCGGCTAGCAGAAGCACAGATACGCAGTATTTT. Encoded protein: CASSLAASRSTDTQYF.

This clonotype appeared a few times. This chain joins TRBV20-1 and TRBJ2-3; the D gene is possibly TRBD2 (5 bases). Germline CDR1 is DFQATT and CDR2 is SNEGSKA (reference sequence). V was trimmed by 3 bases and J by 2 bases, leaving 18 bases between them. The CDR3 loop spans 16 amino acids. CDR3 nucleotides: TGCAGTGCTAGTACCCCCGGGAAACAATTCACAGATACGCAGTATTTT. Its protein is CSASTPGKQFTDTQYF.